These 21 T cell receptor beta chains were all obtained from the same sample, sequenced in a study of OX40 agonist ivuxolimab in advanced cancers. TCRdb's table, derived via immunoSEQ multiplex PCR, lists solely in-frame clones and lacks some. The table has some 45,000 clones, about 90% seen once. This material consisted of CD4+ or CD8+ T cells sorted from blood, taken in a trial of the OX40 agonist ivuxolimab. The source of these receptors is an adult with an advanced solid tumor such as melanoma, head and neck, liver or kidney cancer.

The rearrangement joins TRBV5-1 to TRBJ1-4; D is uncertain. V dropped 5 bases and J dropped 5 bases, with 16 bases sitting between them. Germline V CDR1 and CDR2: SGHRS, YFSETQ. The CDR3 contains 15 residues. CDR3 in amino acids: CASRQTISVNEKLFF. The CDR3, as DNA: TGCGCCAGCAGACAAACGATTTCCGTGAATGAAAAACTGTTTTTT.

The chain employs TRBV7-8 and TRBJ2-7; TRBD1 matches at 8 bases. The CDR3 covers 16 residues. Germline lookup yields CDR1 SGHVS and CDR2 FQNEAQ. J was trimmed by 2 bases and V by 5 bases; bases with no gene match: 11. CDR3 bases: TGTGCCAGCAGCAAAGAATCGACAGGGGTCACCTACGAGCAGTACTTC. It yields the protein CASSKESTGVTYEQYF.

This chain connects TRBV19 to TRBJ1-1, with no clear D. CDR1 is LNHDA and CDR2 is SQIVND in the germline V gene (reference sequence). This CDR3 is 15 amino acids long. V was cut by 7 bases and J by 4 bases, with 19 bases left in between. The CDR3 loop is CASISLGSGRTEAFF. CDR3 coding DNA: TGTGCCAGTATTAGCCTGGGCAGCGGGCGCACTGAAGCTTTCTTT.

This clone appeared a single time. The chain combines TRBV5-1 with TRBJ2-2; TRBD1 aligns across 8 bases. The CDR3 spans 14 residues. Trimming removed 6 bases from V and 5 bases from J; junction bases left unmatched: 6. Germline loops: CDR1 SGHRS, CDR2 YFSETQ. The CDR3 DNA reads as TGCGCCAGCACCCGGGACAGGAAAACCGGGGAGCTGTTTTTT. Translation: CASTRDRKTGELFF.

This chain links TRBV27 with TRBJ2-7, with D perhaps matching TRBD1 (6 bases). Germline V CDR1 and CDR2: MNHEY, SMNVEV (reference sequence). This CDR3 contains 14 residues. V was cut by 2 bases and J by 6 bases, with 14 bases left in between. DNA of the CDR3: TGTGCCAGCAGTTTACTCAGGGGAATTGGCGAGCAGTACTTC. Its protein product is CASSLLRGIGEQYF.

This sequence joins TRBV5-1 and TRBJ2-5; D is undetermined. Germline-derived CDR1 and CDR2 are SGHRS and YFSETQ. The CDR3 covers 16 residues. V lost 3 bases and J 1 base, leaving 16 bases between the germline ends. CDR3 protein: CASSSAVGRAQETQYF. CDR3 coding DNA: TGCGCCAGCAGCTCGGCGGTGGGCCGCGCCCAAGAGACCCAGTACTTC.

This clone was observed a handful of times. The J gene is TRBJ2-3, the V gene TRBV13; D assignment may be TRBD1 or TRBD2 (5 bases each). CDR1 PRHDT and CDR2 FYEKMQ come from the germline V gene (reference sequence). This CDR3 has 14 residues. Trimming took 5 bases from V and 9 from J, leaving 18 bases between them. CDR3 in DNA: TGTGCCAGCAGCCCTGGACTCGCCAGGGAGACGCAGTATTTT. Encoded protein: CASSPGLARETQYF.

This rearrangement joins TRBV5-5 to TRBJ2-7, with TRBD2 matching 7 bases. CDR3 length: 15 amino acids. V shed 4 bases, J shed 6 bases, and the junction held 13 bases outside the gene matches. CDR1 and CDR2 from the germline V gene are SGHKS and YYEKEE (reference sequence). The CDR3 DNA reads as TGTGCCAGCAGCATCGCGTGGACTAGACAATCCGAGCAGTACTTC. This codes for CASSIAWTRQSEQYF.

This chain joins TRBV29-1 and TRBJ2-7, with TRBD2 matching over 14 bases. Per germline, CDR1 SQVTM and CDR2 ANQGSEA. V shed 5 bases and J 3 bases; nucleotides not matched to a gene: 3. The CDR3 consists of 14 residues. This CDR3 reads CSVKGLAGDYEQYF. Written as DNA, the CDR3 is TGCAGCGTTAAGGGACTAGCGGGGGACTACGAGCAGTACTTC.

This sequence joins TRBV5-1 and TRBJ1-2, with TRBD1 as a possible D gene (5 bases). V gave up 3 bases and J gave up 5 bases, with 11 bases separating them. CDR3 size: 13 residues. Per the germline V gene, CDR1 is SGHRS and CDR2 is YFSETQ. The CDR3 protein is CASSSTGLYGYTF. The CDR3 DNA follows: TGCGCCAGCAGCTCAACGGGACTTTATGGCTACACCTTC.

The genes are TRBV6-5 and TRBJ1-6; 8 bases fit TRBD1. The CDR3 covers 14 residues. Per germline, CDR1 MNHEY and CDR2 SVGAGI. The V gene end was trimmed by 6 bases and the J gene end by 6 bases; junction bases not matched to a gene: 4. The chain's CDR3 is CASSVQGANSPLHF. The CDR3, as DNA: TGTGCCAGCAGCGTCCAGGGGGCTAATTCACCCCTCCACTTT.

The V gene is TRBV19, the J gene TRBJ1-5, with a possible D match to TRBD1 (5 bases). This CDR3 has 14 residues. Germline V gene sequence: CDR1 LNHDA, CDR2 SQIVND (reference sequence). Trimming took 6 bases from V and 3 from J, leaving 12 bases between them. The CDR3 sequence is CASSQTGYNQPQHF. The CDR3 DNA reads as TGTGCCAGTAGCCAAACAGGATACAATCAGCCCCAGCATTTT.

This rearrangement joins TRBV19 to TRBJ2-2; TRBD1 matches at 7 bases. Germline V gives CDR1 LNHDA, CDR2 SQIVND (reference sequence). The CDR3 length is 15 residues. Unmatched junction bases numbered 10, after V lost 8 bases and J lost 4 bases. CDR3 residues: CASQLQGLGTGELFF. Written as DNA, the CDR3 is TGTGCCAGTCAATTACAGGGGCTGGGCACCGGGGAGCTGTTTTTT.

This chain's CDR3 is CSVLRQGPRGYGYTF. CDR3 in DNA: TGCAGCGTCCTCCGACAGGGGCCTCGAGGCTATGGCTACACCTTC. The V call is TRBV29-1, the J call TRBJ1-2, with 8 nucleotides matching TRBD1. Germline CDR1 reads SQVTM; CDR2 reads ANQGSEA. V dropped 6 bases and J dropped 4; count of bases not matched to a gene: 13. There are 15 residues in the CDR3.

V usage is TRBV28 and J usage is TRBJ1-1, with TRBD1 as a possible D gene (6 bases). CDR1 MDHEN and CDR2 SYDVKM come from the germline V gene. CDR3 size: 14 residues. The V end lost 7 bases, the J end lost 6 bases, and 18 bases lay between the germline ends. This CDR3 is CASTLGTQGPEAFF. The CDR3 nucleotides are TGTGCCAGCACCCTGGGCACACAGGGTCCTGAAGCTTTCTTT.

The chain has TRBV19 and TRBJ1-1; 8 bases are a match to TRBD1. With 6 bases clipped from V and 5 bases from J, the junction kept 11 bases outside the gene matches. This CDR3 region has 15 residues. CDR1 and CDR2 (germline): LNHDA, SQIVND (reference sequence). CDR3 amino acids: CASSVDIQGETEAFF. In DNA, the CDR3 is TGTGCCAGTAGCGTAGACATACAGGGGGAAACTGAAGCTTTCTTT.

The chain carries TRBV7-9 and TRBJ2-3, with 8 bases matching TRBD2. The CDR3 runs 13 residues. Germline CDR1 is SEHNR and CDR2 is FQNEAQ (reference sequence). V lost 11 bases and J lost 4; bases outside the gene matches: 8. The CDR3 here is CAGHSGNSDTQYF. CDR3 bases: TGTGCCGGCCATAGCGGGAACTCAGATACGCAGTATTTT.

V and J are TRBV7-9 and TRBJ2-2; 7 positions match TRBD2. Germline V CDR1 and CDR2: SEHNR, FQNEAQ (reference sequence). With V trimmed by 1 base and J by 1 base, 3 bases remained unmatched. The CDR3 covers 16 residues. CDR3 nucleotides: TGTGCCAGCAGCTTAGATAAGCGGGGGAACACCGGGGAGCTGTTTTTT. It yields the protein CASSLDKRGNTGELFF.

There are a few counts of this clone. The rearrangement joins TRBV2 to TRBJ2-5; TRBD2 agrees at 9 bases. CDR1 and CDR2 from the germline V gene are SNHLY and FYNNEI. Trimming cost V 1 base and J 5 bases; bases outside gene matches: 8. This CDR3 has 16 amino acids. Written as DNA, the CDR3 is TGTGCCAGCAGTGAAGACAGGGCGGGGGGGCAGGAGACCCAGTACTTC. Protein product: CASSEDRAGGQETQYF.

CDR3 nucleotide sequence: TGCGCCAGCAGCTTGTTGGGGAGCAAACAAGAGACCCAGTACTTC. Residues: CASSLLGSKQETQYF. The V and J genes are TRBV5-1 and TRBJ2-5; a possible D gene is TRBD2 (5 bases). Germline-derived CDR1 and CDR2 are SGHRS and YFSETQ. V was shortened by 1 base and J by 2 bases, with 12 bases between the two germline ends. The CDR3 spans 15 residues.

The rearrangement uses TRBV11-3 and TRBJ1-1; D ambiguous. Trimming took off 2 bases at V and 1 base at J, with 5 bases between the two ends. The germline V gene has CDR1 SGHNT and CDR2 YENEEA. This CDR3 has 13 residues. The CDR3 nucleotides are TGTGCCAGCAGCTTAATGTCGAACACTGAAGCTTTCTTT. Its protein is CASSLMSNTEAFF. The complete variable domain, with remaining parts taken from reference TRBV11-3 and TRBJ1-1, reads EAGVVQSPRYKIIEKKQPVAFWCNPISGHNTLYWYLQNLGQGPELLIRYENEEAVDDSQLPKDRFSAERLKGVDSTLKIQPAELGDSAVYLCASSLMSNTEAFFGQGTRLTVV.